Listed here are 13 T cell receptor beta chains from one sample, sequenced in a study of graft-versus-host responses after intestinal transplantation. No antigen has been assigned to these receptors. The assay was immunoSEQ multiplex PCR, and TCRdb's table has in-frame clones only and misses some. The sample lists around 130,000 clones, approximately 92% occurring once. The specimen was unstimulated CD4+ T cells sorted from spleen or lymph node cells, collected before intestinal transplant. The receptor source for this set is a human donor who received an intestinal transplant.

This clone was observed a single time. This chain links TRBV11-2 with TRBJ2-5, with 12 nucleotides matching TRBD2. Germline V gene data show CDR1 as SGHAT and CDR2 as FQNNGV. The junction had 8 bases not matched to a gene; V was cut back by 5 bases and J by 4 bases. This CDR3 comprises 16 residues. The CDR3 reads CASSLRTSGVGETQYF. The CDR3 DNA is TGTGCCAGCAGCCTGAGGACTAGCGGGGTAGGAGAGACCCAGTACTTC.

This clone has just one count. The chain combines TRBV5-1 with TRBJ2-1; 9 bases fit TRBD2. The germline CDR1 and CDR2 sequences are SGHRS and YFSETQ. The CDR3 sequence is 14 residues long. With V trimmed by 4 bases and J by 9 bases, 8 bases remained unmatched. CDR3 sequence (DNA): TGCGCCAGCAGCCCGGCGGGGGGGCCGATTGAGCAGTTCTTC. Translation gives CASSPAGGPIEQFF. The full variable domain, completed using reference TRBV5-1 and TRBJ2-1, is KAGVTQTPRYLIKTRGQQVTLSCSPISGHRSVSWYQQTPGQGLQFLFEYFSETQRNKGNFPGRFSGRQFSNSRSEMNVSTLELGDSALYLCASSPAGGPIEQFFGPGTRLTVL.

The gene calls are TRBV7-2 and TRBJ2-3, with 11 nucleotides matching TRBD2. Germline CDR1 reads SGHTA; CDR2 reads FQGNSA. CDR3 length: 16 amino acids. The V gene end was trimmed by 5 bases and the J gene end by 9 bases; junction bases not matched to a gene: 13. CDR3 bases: TGTGCCAGCAGCCCTGAACTAGCGGGGGCCCGGTGGACGCAGTATTTT. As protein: CASSPELAGARWTQYF.

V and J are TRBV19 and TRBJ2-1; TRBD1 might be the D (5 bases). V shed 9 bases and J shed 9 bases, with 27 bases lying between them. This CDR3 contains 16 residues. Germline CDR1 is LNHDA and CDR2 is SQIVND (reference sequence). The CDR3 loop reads CASSKGATPVNGEQFF. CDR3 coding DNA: TGTGCCAGCTCCAAAGGGGCCACTCCCGTAAACGGTGAGCAGTTCTTC.

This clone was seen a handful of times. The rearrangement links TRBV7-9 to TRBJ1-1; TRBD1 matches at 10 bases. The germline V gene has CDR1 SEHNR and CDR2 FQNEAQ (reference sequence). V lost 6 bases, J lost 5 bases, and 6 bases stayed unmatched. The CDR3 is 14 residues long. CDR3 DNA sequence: TGTGCCAGCAGTGGGACAGGGGAAAGGACTGAAGCTTTCTTT. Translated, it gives CASSGTGERTEAFF.

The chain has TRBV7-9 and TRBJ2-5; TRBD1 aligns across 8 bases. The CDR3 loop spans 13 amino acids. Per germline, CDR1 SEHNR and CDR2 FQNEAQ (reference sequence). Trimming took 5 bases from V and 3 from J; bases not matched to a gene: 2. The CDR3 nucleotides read TGTGCCAGCAGCCAGACAGGGGAAGAGACCCAGTACTTC. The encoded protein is CASSQTGEETQYF. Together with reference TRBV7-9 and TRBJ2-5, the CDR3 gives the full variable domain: DTGVSQNPRHKITKRGQNVTFRCDPISEHNRLYWYRQTLGQGPEFLTYFQNEAQLEKSRLLSDRFSAERPKGSFSTLEIQRTEQGDSAMYLCASSQTGEETQYFGPGTRLLVL.

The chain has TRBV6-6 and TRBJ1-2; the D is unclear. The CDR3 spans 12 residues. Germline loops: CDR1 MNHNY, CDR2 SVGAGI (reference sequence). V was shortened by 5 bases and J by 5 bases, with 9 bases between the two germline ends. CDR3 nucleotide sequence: TGTGCCAGCAGTCGTGACGAATATGGCTACACCTTC. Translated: CASSRDEYGYTF.

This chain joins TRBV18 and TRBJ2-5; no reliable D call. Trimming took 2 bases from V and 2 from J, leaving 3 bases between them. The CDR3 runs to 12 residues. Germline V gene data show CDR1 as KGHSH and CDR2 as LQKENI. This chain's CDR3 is CASSPGQETQYF. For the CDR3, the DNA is TGTGCCAGCTCACCAGGTCAAGAGACCCAGTACTTC.

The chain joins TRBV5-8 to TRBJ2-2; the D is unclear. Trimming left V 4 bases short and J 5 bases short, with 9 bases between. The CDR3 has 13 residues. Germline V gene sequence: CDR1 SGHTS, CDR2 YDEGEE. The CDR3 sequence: CASSPHPTGELFF. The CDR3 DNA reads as TGTGCCAGCAGCCCACACCCTACCGGGGAGCTGTTTTTT. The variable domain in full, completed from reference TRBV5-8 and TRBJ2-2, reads EAGVTQSPTHLIKTRGQQATLRCSPISGHTSVYWYQQALGLGLQFLLWYDEGEERNRGNFPPRFSGRQFPNYSSELNVNALELEDSALYLCASSPHPTGELFFGEGSRLTVL.

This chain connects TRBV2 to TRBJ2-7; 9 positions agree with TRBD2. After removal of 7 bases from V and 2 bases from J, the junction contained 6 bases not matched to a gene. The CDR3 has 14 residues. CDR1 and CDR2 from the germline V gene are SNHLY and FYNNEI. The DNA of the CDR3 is TGTGCCAGCAACCCTAGCGGGGACACCTACGAGCAGTACTTC. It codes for CASNPSGDTYEQYF.

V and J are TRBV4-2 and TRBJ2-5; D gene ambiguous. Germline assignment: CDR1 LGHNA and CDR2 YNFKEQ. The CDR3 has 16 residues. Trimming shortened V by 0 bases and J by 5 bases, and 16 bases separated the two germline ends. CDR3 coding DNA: TGTGCCAGCAGCCAAGATTCGGGCCTTTGGCCGGAGACCCAGTACTTC. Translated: CASSQDSGLWPETQYF.

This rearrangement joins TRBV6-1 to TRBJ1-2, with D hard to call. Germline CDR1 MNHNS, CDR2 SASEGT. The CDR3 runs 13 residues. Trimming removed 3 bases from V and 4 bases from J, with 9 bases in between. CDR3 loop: CASSEAGTYGYTF. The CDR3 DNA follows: TGTGCCAGCAGTGAGGCAGGAACCTATGGCTACACCTTC.

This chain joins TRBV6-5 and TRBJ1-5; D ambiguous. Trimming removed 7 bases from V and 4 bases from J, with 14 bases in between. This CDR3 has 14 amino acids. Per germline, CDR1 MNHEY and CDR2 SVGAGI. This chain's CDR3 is CASIGPLGNQPQHF. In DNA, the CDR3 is TGTGCCAGCATTGGGCCGTTAGGAAATCAGCCCCAGCATTTT.